What follows describes a single TCR beta chain. In its sample, this clonotype was seen many times. The target of this receptor is not known. No quality values exist for individual bases; no much larger clone is one base distant. The TCR beta CDR3 regions were amplified from RNA transcripts. For the first round of RT-PCR on the TCR CDR3, the HTBI primer set was used together with the Qiagen OneStep RT-PCR kit. A second multiplex PCR round built the libraries, followed by size selection and purification. Sequencing of the libraries was done on an Illumina HiSeq2000 using paired-end 100 bp reads. Concerning the study's data processing: SOAPnuke was used to process the raw data, with reads discarded if the reads contained adapters or uncalled bases, had a mean Phred below 15, or lacked an exact constant-primer or identifier match. COPE v1.2.5 was used to merge high-quality paired reads, and clonotypes were defined as unique nucleotide sequences. Clonotypes were aligned to IMGT TRBV, TRBD and TRBJ reference segments using MiTCR v1.1. Analysis was restricted to V-J combinations with a frequency above 0.0001, which covered about 99% of repertoires. A TCS score was defined as the ratio between F50 (clonal expansion) and ExV (chaos), using BLOSUM62-based TCRdist between CDR3 peptides within each V-J. Welch's t-statistics and random forest reduced several hundred V-J features to 13, which were used in a naive Bayes classifier (R e1071). TCRdb trimmed the raw reads at Q25, called clones with MiXCR and kept productive beta chains. CDR3 protein duplicates are merged, each entry listing the most common genes and DNA. The authors' filters were not applied to this entry. The sample table lists some 270,000 distinct CDR3 sequences, roughly 13% of them with a count of one. 7.9% of the sample rests with the top ten.

These data are taken from a study of T cells in Graves' hyperthyroidism and ophthalmopathy (dated by TCRdb to between 2017 and 2020). At the level of the whole study: Peripheral blood was sampled at the time of initial diagnosis, prior to any treatment. TCR Vbeta CDR3 sequencing of some 140 peripheral blood samples (approximately 44 ophthalmopathy, about 74 hyperthyroidism and some 17 progressor patients) is reported in the paper. Prospective prediction of ophthalmopathy was tested in an independent validation cohort of fewer than 20 hyperthyroidism patients and roughly 16 patients who later progressed to ophthalmopathy. The 100 or so discovery patients were divided at random into training and test sets in a 7:3 ratio. The study also compared thyroid tissue and blood T-cell repertoires from five or six Graves' hyperthyroidism patients. A discovery cohort of about a hundred patients, approximately 44 with Graves' ophthalmopathy and 55 to 65 with stable Graves' hyperthyroidism, was used to find distinguishing TCR V-J signatures. Following sampling, methimazole starting at 30 mg daily was given to hyperthyroidism patients, and high-dose intravenous methylprednisolone was given to ophthalmopathy patients.

Study-wide findings and limitations: No statistical method was used to set the sample size in advance, and investigators knew the group allocation. Most expanded thyroid clonotypes (frequency above 0.001) were also detected in blood, suggesting blood repertoires may reflect thyroid immune responses. Ophthalmopathy was separated from stable hyperthyroidism by a 13 V-J signature model, with around 90% sensitivity and about 81% specificity obtained in cross-validation and 80%/75% obtained in testing. In validation, the model predicted progression to ophthalmopathy with 55% to 71% sensitivity and over 72% specificity, a median of approximately 6.7 months before onset.

Stable Graves' hyperthyroidism was defined as the absence of progression to ophthalmopathy over 18 months of follow-up. The hyperthyroidism patients were between 18 and 65 years old and newly diagnosed, with a disease duration of less than 2 months. Patients with uncontrolled infections, other autoimmune diseases, pregnancy or lactation were excluded. Clinical symptoms, serum thyroxine and TRAb, thyroid ultrasound, and orbital computed tomography formed the basis for the diagnoses. PBMCs were isolated from 8 to 10 ml of fresh peripheral blood by Ficoll-Paque density gradient centrifugation. Total RNA was extracted with Trizol reagent, and quality was checked on an Agilent 2100 Bioanalyzer. The CDR3 contains 14 residues, cysteine and phenylalanine counted. CDR3 DNA is the only sequence kept; it has 42 bases, read in frame from the first base. The trim is 7 bases for V and 4 bases for J, with a gap of 16 bases between the germline ends. The germline V gene (reference sequence) specifies LNHDA as CDR1 and SQIVND as CDR2.

The TCR originated in a woman aged 40 to 50 with Graves' hyperthyroidism. Sequences were obtained from blood. The chain couples TRBV19 to TRBJ1-2; TRBD1 is a possible D gene, resting on 6 matching bases. The CDR3 amino acid sequence is: CASTQTQGAYGYTF. The DNA sequence is as follows: TGTGCCAGTACACAAACACAGGGTGCCTATGGCTACACCTTC.